This T cell receptor beta chain was found in a study of STAT3 mutations in large granular lymphocyte leukemia. Points from the study as a whole: Clonal expansion was inferred from samples taken at other timepoints. Every T-cell large granular lymphocyte leukemia patient had at least one immunodominant TCR beta clonotype. All newly emerging clones after therapy were STAT3 wild type. A small but highly pathogenic clone may have been missed.

Notes on this clone: Its specificity is unknown.

TCRbeta libraries averaged about 40,773 productive templates per sample. Data came from immunoSEQ multiplex PCR; TCRdb stores just in-frame clones and leaves some out. The data contain about 42,000 clones, about 81% of them singletons. The sequence derives from a human donor with T large granular lymphocyte leukemia. Some clones in this sample may be carry-over from other donors' samples. The specimen was PBMCs.

CDR3 loop: CASSVGVADMTDTQYF. CDR3 DNA sequence: TGTGCCAGCAGCGTAGGGGTAGCGGATATGACAGATACGCAGTATTTT. The gene calls are TRBV9 and TRBJ2-3; D is perhaps TRBD2 (6 bases). Per the germline V gene, CDR1 is SGDLS and CDR2 is YYNGEE. Deletions cut 0 bases from V and 3 bases from J, with 14 bases between. The CDR3 spans 16 residues.